What follows are 14 T cell receptor beta chains derived from one specimen sequenced in a study of beta chain features in type 1 diabetes. As every portion of the isolated RNA was reverse transcribed, the sequencing read expressed TCRB transcripts. Only in-frame clones appear in the TCRdb table, and some are missing; sequencing was by immunoSEQ multiplex PCR. The repertoire holds around 330,000 clones, with approximately 10% as singletons. Sequenced input: naive CD4+ T cells from blood. Receptor source: a woman aged 25 to 39 in good health.

The J gene is TRBJ2-7, the V gene TRBV18, with 9 bases matching TRBD1. The CDR3 covers 14 residues. V gave up 3 bases and J gave up 6 bases; unmatched junction bases: 6. Germline lookup yields CDR1 KGHSH and CDR2 LQKENI. The CDR3 here is CASSPGQGIAEQYF. For the CDR3, the DNA is TGTGCCAGCTCACCGGGACAGGGAATCGCCGAGCAGTACTTC.

This sequence joins TRBV14 and TRBJ2-1; D is undetermined. Per germline, CDR1 SGHDN and CDR2 FVKESK. The CDR3 loop spans 15 amino acids. V lost 6 bases to trimming and J lost 7 bases, with 19 bases between them. The CDR3 DNA sequence: TGTGCCAGCAGTCACACGACAAGTCTTGGGAATGAGCAGTTCTTC. Translated: CASSHTTSLGNEQFF.

This clone occurred a few times. The J gene is TRBJ2-5, the V gene TRBV4-3; 9 nucleotides match TRBD2. This CDR3 has 17 amino acids. The V and J ends lost 1 base and 4 bases, in that order; junction bases with no gene match: 10. Germline-derived CDR1 and CDR2 are LGHNA and YSLEER. The CDR3 spells CASSQVKVAGVGETQYF. CDR3 DNA sequence: TGCGCCAGCAGCCAAGTGAAGGTAGCGGGAGTAGGAGAGACCCAGTACTTC.

This clone was observed a few times. The chain carries TRBV28 and TRBJ2-4, with no clear D. Trimming removed 5 bases at V and 0 bases at J, with 14 bases between. CDR1 is MDHEN, CDR2 SYDVKM, per germline. This CDR3 spans 16 amino acids. The CDR3 reads CASSPPGSIAKNIQYF. The DNA for the CDR3 is TGTGCCAGCAGTCCCCCCGGGTCGATAGCCAAAAACATTCAGTACTTC.

CDR3 in DNA: TGTGCCAGCAGCTTAGGGGACACTAACACTGAAGCTTTCTTT. Translating gives CASSLGDTNTEAFF. V is TRBV7-9 and J is TRBJ1-1, with TRBD1 as a possible D gene (6 bases). The germline V gene encodes CDR1 SEHNR and CDR2 FQNEAQ (reference sequence). The CDR3 is 14 amino acids. V was trimmed by 1 base and J by 2 bases, leaving 8 bases between them. Combining the CDR3 with reference TRBV7-9 and TRBJ1-1 gives the whole variable domain DTGVSQNPRHKITKRGQNVTFRCDPISEHNRLYWYRQTLGQGPEFLTYFQNEAQLEKSRLLSDRFSAERPKGSFSTLEIQRTEQGDSAMYLCASSLGDTNTEAFFGQGTRLTVV.

For this clone: The same CDR3 can be traced to other DNA sequences in this sample. This chain uses TRBV7-2 with TRBJ2-2, with unresolved D. Deletions cut 4 bases from V and 5 bases from J, with 5 bases between. CDR1 SGHTA and CDR2 FQGNSA come from the germline V gene. This CDR3 region has 12 residues. CDR3 DNA sequence: TGTGCCAGCAGCTCGTCGACCGGGGAGCTGTTTTTT. It specifies CASSSSTGELFF.

This clone was observed a handful of times. The rearrangement joins TRBV4-2 to TRBJ2-7; a possible D gene is TRBD1 (6 bases). The germline gives CDR1 LGHNA, CDR2 YNFKEQ. CDR3 length: 14 amino acids. V was trimmed by 2 bases and J by 1 base, leaving 9 bases between them. In DNA form, the CDR3 reads TGTGCCAGCAGCCAACGGGACAAGTCCTACGAGCAGTACTTC. The encoded protein is CASSQRDKSYEQYF.

J is TRBJ2-5 and V is TRBV2; 10 bases align to TRBD2. The trim removed 4 bases at V and 4 bases at J, leaving 3 bases unmatched. From germline, CDR1 is SNHLY and CDR2 FYNNEI. The CDR3 loop spans 14 amino acids. CDR3 nucleotides: TGTGCCAGCAGTGCCCGACTAGCGGGAGAGACCCAGTACTTC. Translated, it gives CASSARLAGETQYF. Using reference TRBV2 and TRBJ2-5 for the parts outside the CDR3, the full variable domain is EPEVTQTPSHQVTQMGQEVILRCVPISNHLYFYWYRQILGQKVEFLVSFYNNEISEKSEIFDDQFSVERPDGSNFTLKIRSTKLEDSAMYFCASSARLAGETQYFGPGTRLLVL.

The rearrangement links TRBV30 to TRBJ2-5, with 9 bases lining up with TRBD2. The CDR3 extends over 16 amino acids. Germline V gives CDR1 GTSNPN, CDR2 SVGIG (reference sequence). V gave up 7 bases and J gave up 1 base; unmatched junction bases: 13. CDR3 nucleotides: TGTGCCTATGGTCCGGTTCTAGCGGGGATCCAAGAGACCCAGTACTTC. Its protein is CAYGPVLAGIQETQYF.

The chain has TRBV28 and TRBJ2-3; 14 bases are shared with TRBD2. Germline CDR1 and CDR2: MDHEN and SYDVKM. V lost 4 bases and J lost 5; bases outside the gene matches: 2. This CDR3 is 15 amino acids long. Here the CDR3 reads CASSSGTSGGDTQYF. The CDR3 nucleotides read TGTGCCAGCAGTTCGGGGACTAGCGGGGGAGATACGCAGTATTTT.

This chain joins TRBV2 and TRBJ1-1; 8 bases line up with TRBD1. CDR1 SNHLY and CDR2 FYNNEI come from the germline V gene. Trimming took 5 bases from V and 3 from J; bases not matched to a gene: 2. This CDR3 has 13 residues. CDR3 nucleotide sequence: TGTGCCAGCAGTCTACAGGGGGACACTGAAGCTTTCTTT. Translated, it gives CASSLQGDTEAFF.

The V call is TRBV15, the J call TRBJ2-1, with 11 bases lining up with TRBD2. CDR3 length: 13 residues. Germline loops: CDR1 LNHNV, CDR2 YYDKDF (reference sequence). V lost 6 bases to trimming and J lost 12 bases; unmatched junction nucleotides: 7. DNA for the CDR3: TGTGCCACCAGGACTAGCGGGACCCTTGGGCAGTTCTTC. Translated: CATRTSGTLGQFF. Full variable domain (remainder filled in from reference TRBV15 and TRBJ2-1): DAMVIQNPRYQVTQFGKPVTLSCSQTLNHNVMYWYQQKSSQAPKLLFHYYDKDFNNEADTPDNFQSRRPNTSFCFLDIRSPGLGDTAMYLCATRTSGTLGQFFGPGTRLTVL.

The V gene is TRBV12-5, the J gene TRBJ1-1, with D possibly matching TRBD1 (6 bases). Trimming stripped 5 bases from V and 1 base from J, with 14 bases between. The CDR3 is made up of 15 amino acids. Per germline, CDR1 LGHNT and CDR2 FRNRAP. As DNA, the CDR3 is TGTGCTAGTGGTCCCCGGGGGGGGCGGAACACTGAAGCTTTCTTT. Translated: CASGPRGGRNTEAFF.

This clone was counted only a few times. The chain couples TRBV6-5 to TRBJ2-7; TRBD1 matches 9 bases. Germline lookup yields CDR1 MNHEY and CDR2 SVGAGI. V shed 6 bases, J shed 3 bases, and the junction held 6 bases outside the gene matches. The CDR3 has 14 residues. CDR3 nucleotide sequence: TGTGCCAGCAGACGCGGACAGGGGATCTACGAGCAGTACTTC. The encoded protein is CASRRGQGIYEQYF.